The clone carrying this TCR beta chain counts as medium-sized (0.01 to 0.1%). Its antigen is currently unknown. Multiplex touch-down PCR with TRB-A/B primers amplified rearranged V-D-J TRB sequences. TCRdb used MiXCR to reprocess the multiplex PCR reads, holding one entry per CDR3 protein. This sample has 750 to 950 distinct CDR3 sequences; less than 25% occur once, and the top ten carry under 55%. The CDR3 consists of 11 residues. The V gene's germline CDR1 is MNHNY and CDR2 SVGAGI (reference sequence). V lost 10 bases and J lost 1, with 8 bases in between. Peripheral blood genomic DNA, not sorted cells or RNA, was the template. This sample is part of a study of T cell repertoires in aging, cancer and after chemotherapy. Study observations and caveats: Compared with age-matched healthy donors, untreated hematological or solid cancer patients showed higher blood TCR clonality. Across the chemotherapy interval, each cancer cohort showed higher median generation probability, suggesting thymic rebound.

J is TRBJ2-7 and V is TRBV6-6; D not resolved. Source material: blood. This clonotype was sampled from a human donor with a blood cancer. CDR3 in amino acids: CATGSSYEQYF. As DNA, the CDR3 is TGTGCCACCGGTTCTTCCTACGAGCAGTACTTC.